This T cell receptor (beta chain) comes out of a study of Ad26.COV2.S vaccination and SARS-CoV-2 variants. Details on this clone: Its specificity is not known.

Specified treatment: some 19 received Ad26.COV2.S at low or high dose, single or two shots; about five received placebo; per-sample allocation not given. Collection of samples fell on day 63 after the first vaccine or placebo injection. The donor was a Boston adult aged 18-55 years. An Ad26 vector that expressed Wuhan-strain SARS-CoV-2 spike constituted the vaccine. Germline assignment: CDR1 MNHEY and CDR2 SMNVEV (reference sequence). CDR3 length: 16 residues. The V segment lost 1 base and the J segment 5 bases; nucleotides outside the gene matches: 7. Overall study findings and caveats: Placebo recipients showed lower spike-specific TCR breadth than vaccinees.

Data came from immunoSEQ multiplex PCR; TCRdb stores just in-frame clones and leaves some out. The top ten clones hold approximately 4.5% of a sample with more than 300,000 clones, 85% to 90% of them seen once. This sequence was found in a person between 18 and 60 years old who received the Ad26.COV2.S COVID-19 vaccine or a placebo. The sample consisted of peripheral blood, taken in a trial of Ad26.COV2.S vaccine versus placebo. The chain employs TRBV27 and TRBJ2-2; 7 bases align to TRBD2. The CDR3 DNA reads TGTGCCAGCAGTTTATTGCTAGCGGAGACAACCGGGGAGCTGTTTTTT. It specifies CASSLLLAETTGELFF.